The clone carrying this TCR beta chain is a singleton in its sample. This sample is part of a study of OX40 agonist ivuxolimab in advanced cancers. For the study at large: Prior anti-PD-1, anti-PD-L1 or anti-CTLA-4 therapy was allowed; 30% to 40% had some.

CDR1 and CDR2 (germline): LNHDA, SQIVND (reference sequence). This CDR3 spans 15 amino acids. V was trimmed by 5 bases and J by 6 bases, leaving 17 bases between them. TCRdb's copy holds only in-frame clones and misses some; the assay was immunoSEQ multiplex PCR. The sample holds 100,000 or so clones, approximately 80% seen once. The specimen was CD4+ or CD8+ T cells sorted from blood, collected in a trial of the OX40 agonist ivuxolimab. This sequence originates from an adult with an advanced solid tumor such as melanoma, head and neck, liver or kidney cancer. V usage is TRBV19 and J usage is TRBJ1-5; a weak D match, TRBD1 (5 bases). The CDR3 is CASSRITGRGQPQHF. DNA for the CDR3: TGTGCCAGTAGTCGGATAACAGGAAGGGGTCAGCCCCAGCATTTT.